The clone carrying this TCR beta chain has a handful of counts. The CDR3 is 16 amino acids. The V and J ends lost 4 bases and 4 bases, in that order; junction bases with no gene match: 6. CDR1 and CDR2 from the germline V gene are MNHNY and SVGAGI (reference sequence). These data originate in a study of early T cells in non-severe SARS-CoV-2 infection. Unique molecular identifiers were affixed to single, distinct cDNA molecules. TCRdb analysed the 5' RACE reads with MiXCR anew, one entry per CDR3 protein. The table lists around 82,000 distinct CDR3 sequences, 10% to 12% of them singletons. The sample comprised whole blood. The source of this sequence is an adult who was a healthcare worker with PCR-confirmed SARS-CoV-2 infection or an uninfected control (not recorded which). The genes are TRBV6-6 and TRBJ2-2, with 10 bases fitting TRBD2. CDR3 sequence: CASSWLAGELTGELFF. In DNA, the CDR3 is TGTGCCAGCAGTTGGCTAGCGGGGGAGCTCACCGGGGAGCTGTTTTTT.